Listed below are T cell receptor beta chains from one sample, sequenced in a study of CD8+CD57+ T cells in acquired aplastic anemia. TCRdb analysed the reads with MiXCR anew, one entry per CDR3 protein. The sample has under 150,000 distinct CDR3 sequences; almost 40% are singletons. Sequenced material: sorted CD4+, CD8+, or CD8+CD57+ T cells (not recorded which) from PBMCs. These receptors originate from a human donor with aplastic anemia. The CDR3 runs from the conserved cysteine through the conserved F or W. D genes are given only for firm matches. Some rows mark clone size as missing; the rest say once, few, many or name a class of expanded clone.

length: 14
V: TRBV7-9
J: TRBJ1-2
D: .
size: .
DNA: TGTGCACTGGGGGGACTGAACCCTAACTATGGCTACACCTTC
CDR3: CALGGLNPNYGYTF

length: 14
V: TRBV29-1
J: TRBJ1-1
D: .
size: few
DNA: TGCAGCGTTGAAGATGGCACAGGGAACACTGAAGCTTTCTTT
CDR3: CSVEDGTGNTEAFF

length: 15
V: TRBV19
J: TRBJ2-2
D: .
size: many
DNA: TGTGCCAGTAGTAGTCGCAGGCTAGACACCGGGGAGCTGTTTTTT
CDR3: CASSSRRLDTGELFF

length: 14
V: TRBV5-5
J: TRBJ1-4
D: TRBD1
size: .
DNA: TGTGCCAGCAGCCCAGCGACAGGGGACGAAAAACTGTTTTTT
CDR3: CASSPATGDEKLFF

length: 17
V: TRBV14
J: TRBJ1-1
D: TRBD1
size: many
DNA: TGTGCCAGCAGCCCTAATAACCGGGACAGGGTGAACACTGAAGCTTTCTTT
CDR3: CASSPNNRDRVNTEAFF

length: 12
V: TRBV2
J: TRBJ1-1
D: .
size: few
DNA: TGTGCCAGCAGTTCAGGGGAGACTGAAGCTTTCTTT
CDR3: CASSSGETEAFF

length: 13
V: TRBV7-2
J: TRBJ2-3
D: TRBD1
size: .
DNA: TGTGCCAGTGCGAGGGGGCAAACAGATACGCAGTATTTT
CDR3: CASARGQTDTQYF

length: 12
V: TRBV19
J: TRBJ2-7
D: TRBD2
size: .
DNA: TGTGCCAGTAGTTCGGGGGGCTACGAGCAGTACTTC
CDR3: CASSSGGYEQYF

length: 14
V: TRBV19
J: TRBJ1-6
D: .
size: many
DNA: TGTGCCAGTAGTATCAGAGGAGATAATTCACCCCTCCACTTT
CDR3: CASSIRGDNSPLHF

length: 15
V: TRBV25-1
J: TRBJ2-2
D: .
size: .
DNA: TGTGCCAGCAGTGAGACCCGGCAGAACACCGGGGAGCTGTTTTTT
CDR3: CASSETRQNTGELFF

length: 11
V: TRBV12-5
J: TRBJ2-3
D: .
size: .
DNA: TGTGCTAGTGGTTTGGCAGATACGCAGTATTTT
CDR3: CASGLADTQYF

length: 14
V: TRBV5-1
J: TRBJ2-5
D: TRBD2
size: many
DNA: TGCGCCAGCAGCTTGGTTAGCGGGGAAGAGACCCAGTACTTC
CDR3: CASSLVSGEETQYF

length: 15
V: TRBV7-6
J: TRBJ2-7
D: .
size: many
DNA: TGTGCCAGCAGTTCTGGGAACCGCAATACGGGGGAGCAGTACTTC
CDR3: CASSSGNRNTGEQYF

length: 13
V: TRBV20-1
J: TRBJ2-1
D: .
size: many
DNA: TGCAGTGCTAGAGATCTGAAGGGCAATGAGCAGTTCTTC
CDR3: CSARDLKGNEQFF

length: 12
V: TRBV24-1
J: TRBJ2-5
D: .
size: many
DNA: TGTGCCACCAGTGATGGGGGAAAGACCCAGTACTTC
CDR3: CATSDGGKTQYF

length: 15
V: TRBV7-3
J: TRBJ2-3
D: .
size: many
DNA: TGTGCCAGCAGCTACGGGGCGGGCCGCACAGATACGCAGTATTTT
CDR3: CASSYGAGRTDTQYF

length: 12
V: TRBV25-1
J: TRBJ2-5
D: .
size: many
DNA: TGTGCCAGCAGTTCACAGGGAAAGACCCAGTACTTC
CDR3: CASSSQGKTQYF

length: 13
V: TRBV7-9
J: TRBJ2-7
D: TRBD1
size: .
DNA: TGTGCCAGCAGCACCGGGACAGGGAACGAGCAGTACTTC
CDR3: CASSTGTGNEQYF

length: 14
V: TRBV5-5
J: TRBJ2-3
D: .
size: many
DNA: TGTGCCAGCAGTCGACGGATTTCCACAGATACGCAGTATTTT
CDR3: CASSRRISTDTQYF

length: 14
V: TRBV10-3
J: TRBJ2-5
D: TRBD2
size: many
DNA: TGTGCCATCAGTGGGCTAGCGGGGGGAGAGACCCAGTACTTC
CDR3: CAISGLAGGETQYF

length: 16
V: TRBV6-5
J: TRBJ1-6
D: TRBD1
size: .
DNA: TGTGCCAGCAGTTACTCCTTACAGGGGGCAGGTTCACCCCTCCACTTT
CDR3: CASSYSLQGAGSPLHF

length: 14
V: TRBV5-1
J: TRBJ2-5
D: .
size: .
DNA: TGCGCCAGCAGCTTGGCCGGGCTCCAAGAGACCCAGTACTTC
CDR3: CASSLAGLQETQYF

length: 15
V: TRBV19
J: TRBJ2-1
D: TRBD1
size: .
DNA: TGTGCCAGTAGTCCTCGGACAGGGCGAAACACTGAGCAGTTCTTC
CDR3: CASSPRTGRNTEQFF

length: 15
V: TRBV19
J: TRBJ1-5
D: TRBD1
size: .
DNA: TGTGCCAGTAGTGTACGGGACAGCAGCAATCAGCCCCAGCATTTT
CDR3: CASSVRDSSNQPQHF

length: 16
V: TRBV19
J: TRBJ2-2
D: .
size: many
DNA: TGTGCCAGTACCCCCCGGGACCTTCGGCGGACCGGGGAGCTGTTTTTT
CDR3: CASTPRDLRRTGELFF